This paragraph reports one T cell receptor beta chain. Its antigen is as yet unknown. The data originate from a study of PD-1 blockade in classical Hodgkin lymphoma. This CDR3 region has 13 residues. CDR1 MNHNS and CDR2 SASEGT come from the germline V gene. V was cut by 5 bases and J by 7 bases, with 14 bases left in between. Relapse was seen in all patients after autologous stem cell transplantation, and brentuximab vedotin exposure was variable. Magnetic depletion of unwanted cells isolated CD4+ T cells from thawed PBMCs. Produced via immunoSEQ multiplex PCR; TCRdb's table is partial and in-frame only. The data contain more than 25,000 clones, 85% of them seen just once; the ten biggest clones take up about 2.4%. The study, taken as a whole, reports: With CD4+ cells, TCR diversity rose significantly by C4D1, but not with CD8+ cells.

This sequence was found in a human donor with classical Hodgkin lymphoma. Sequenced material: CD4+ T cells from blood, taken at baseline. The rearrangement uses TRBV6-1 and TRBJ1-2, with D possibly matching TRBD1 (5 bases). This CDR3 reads CASSQLQRGGYTF. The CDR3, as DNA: TGTGCCAGCAGTCAGCTTCAAAGGGGTGGCTACACCTTC.